These 18 T cell receptor beta chains share one sample of origin, sequenced in a study of blood T cell repertoires in COVID-19 (TCRdb year 2020). The library was obtained by the immunoSEQ multiplex PCR assay. This immuneACCESS table, as held by TCRdb, lists in-frame sequences with V and J called but not all clones. Of the missing ones, under half trace to an unresolved V gene in checked studies; the others have no known cause. The sample table lists around 80,000 clones, approximately 80% of them with a count of one. Clones ranked in the top ten supply under 5% of the sample. Specimen: peripheral blood. These receptors were collected from a woman aged 65 to 85 with acute or convalescent COVID-19.

The chain joins TRBV6-5 to TRBJ2-1; no reliable D call. V lost 5 bases to trimming and J lost 4 bases, with 9 bases between them. CDR1 is MNHEY and CDR2 is SVGAGI in the germline V gene. This CDR3 is built from 13 residues. CDR3 in DNA: TGTGCCAGCAGTACTGCCGGTTACAATGAGCAGTTCTTC. It yields the protein CASSTAGYNEQFF.

J is TRBJ1-6 and V is TRBV19; no clear D gene. Germline V gene sequence: CDR1 LNHDA, CDR2 SQIVND (reference sequence). The CDR3 consists of 18 residues. Deletions cut 0 bases from V and 0 bases from J, with 12 bases between. The CDR3 bases are TGTGCCAGTAGTATAGATGGTCCCCCGAGCTCCTATAATTCACCCCTCCACTTT. Its protein product is CASSIDGPPSSYNSPLHF.

The J gene is TRBJ1-2, the V gene TRBV5-4; D possibly corresponds to TRBD1 (5 bases). Per germline, CDR1 SGHNT and CDR2 YYREEE (reference sequence). This CDR3 spans 15 amino acids. CDR3 sequence reads: CATNRGSISPYGYTF. The CDR3 DNA reads as TGTGCGACCAACCGGGGGTCTATTAGTCCCTATGGCTACACCTTC.

The chain uses TRBV5-1 and TRBJ2-7; TRBD1 matches 8 bases. V dropped 4 bases and J dropped 5; count of bases not matched to a gene: 11. The CDR3 loop spans 15 amino acids. The germline V gene encodes CDR1 SGHRS and CDR2 YFSETQ. The CDR3 DNA sequence: TGCGCCAGCAGCCTATCAGGACAGGGAAGGAACGAGCAGTACTTC. It specifies CASSLSGQGRNEQYF.

The chain uses TRBV10-3 and TRBJ1-1; the D gene is possibly TRBD1 (5 bases). V dropped 2 bases and J dropped 6 bases, with 22 bases sitting between them. Germline V gene lookup returns CDR1 ENHRY and CDR2 SYGVKD. The CDR3 contains 17 residues. The CDR3 reads CAISERVQGRDRSEAFF. Written as DNA, the CDR3 is TGTGCCATCAGTGAGAGAGTGCAGGGCCGCGATAGATCTGAAGCTTTCTTT.

This chain links TRBV4-3 with TRBJ2-7; a possible D gene is TRBD1 (5 bases). Trimming stripped 3 bases from V and 6 bases from J, with 6 bases between. There are 11 residues in the CDR3. CDR1 and CDR2 from the germline V gene are LGHNA and YSLEER. The CDR3 here is CASSQGPEQYF. The CDR3 nucleotides read TGCGCCAGCAGCCAGGGGCCCGAGCAGTACTTC.

This clone has a handful of counts. V gene TRBV27 combines with J gene TRBJ1-2; 9 nucleotides agree with TRBD1. Germline V gives CDR1 MNHEY, CDR2 SMNVEV (reference sequence). The junction had 6 bases not matched to a gene; V was cut back by 5 bases and J by 5 bases. The CDR3 sequence is 14 residues long. CDR3 coding DNA: TGTGCCAGCAGTCGAGACAGGGGGAATTATGGCTACACCTTC. Its protein is CASSRDRGNYGYTF.

Only one count was recorded for this clone. This rearrangement joins TRBV24-1 to TRBJ1-2; 9 bases are a match to TRBD1. Germline trimming cut 4 bases from V and 4 bases from J; bases unmatched to any gene: 12. Germline V gene lookup returns CDR1 KGHDR and CDR2 SFDVKD. The CDR3 is 17 amino acids. CDR3 in amino acids: CATSDYIKGQGIYGYTF. The CDR3, as DNA: TGTGCCACCAGTGACTATATAAAAGGACAGGGGATCTATGGCTACACCTTC.

The rearrangement joins TRBV27 to TRBJ2-1; 7 bases are a match to TRBD1. The V gene's germline CDR1 is MNHEY and CDR2 SMNVEV (reference sequence). The CDR3 has 15 residues. The ends lost 10 bases at V and 0 bases at J; junction bases unmatched: 9. CDR3 sequence (DNA): TGTGCCACCGGGACAGCAAAAAACTCCTACAATGAGCAGTTCTTC. Translation gives CATGTAKNSYNEQFF.

The CDR3 sequence is CASGLEGNYGYTF. CDR3 nucleotides: TGTGCCAGCGGGTTAGAGGGTAACTATGGCTACACCTTC. The chain uses TRBV6-5 and TRBJ1-2; no clear D gene. This CDR3 is built from 13 residues. V was shortened by 8 bases and J by 1 base, with 11 bases between the two germline ends. CDR1 is MNHEY, CDR2 SVGAGI, per germline.

The chain uses TRBV6-2 or TRBV6-3 and TRBJ2-5, with D uncertain. V shed 4 bases and J shed 4 bases, with 4 bases lying between them. CDR1 is MNHEY, CDR2 SVGEGT, per germline. This CDR3 is built from 11 residues. CDR3 in DNA: TGTGCCAGCAGTTTTCGAGAGACCCAGTACTTC. Protein: CASSFRETQYF.

V usage is TRBV11-3 and J usage is TRBJ2-7, with 8 bases lining up with TRBD1. The germline V gene has CDR1 SGHNT and CDR2 YENEEA. The CDR3 length is 15 residues. V shed 1 base and J 5 bases; nucleotides not matched to a gene: 7. The chain's CDR3 is CASSLGPQGADEQYF. The CDR3 region has the DNA TGTGCCAGCAGCTTAGGACCCCAGGGGGCGGACGAGCAGTACTTC.

The rearrangement joins TRBV7-9 to TRBJ2-7; 12 bases are shared with TRBD1. With V trimmed by 5 bases and J by 2 bases, 4 bases remained unmatched. Looked up from germline, CDR1 is SEHNR and CDR2 is FQNEAQ (reference sequence). The CDR3 sequence is 15 residues long. The DNA of the CDR3 is TGTGCCAGCAGCGACGGGACAGGGGGCACCTACGAGCAGTACTTC. Translating it yields CASSDGTGGTYEQYF. Complete variable domain (other parts from reference TRBV7-9 and TRBJ2-7): DTGVSQNPRHKITKRGQNVTFRCDPISEHNRLYWYRQTLGQGPEFLTYFQNEAQLEKSRLLSDRFSAERPKGSFSTLEIQRTEQGDSAMYLCASSDGTGGTYEQYFGPGTRLTVT.

This clone was seen more than once but under ten times. The CDR3 DNA reads as TGTGCCAGCAGCTTAGGGGCGGGGGGTAACAATGAGCAGTTCTTC. Its translation is CASSLGAGGNNEQFF. The rearrangement links TRBV11-3 to TRBJ2-1; 8 positions agree with TRBD2. The CDR3 length is 15 residues. Germline CDR1 and CDR2: SGHNT and YENEEA. Trimming took 1 base from V and 5 from J; bases not matched to a gene: 4.

V is TRBV4-1 and J is TRBJ2-5; weak D call: TRBD2 (7 bases). The ends were cut back, 4 bases at V and 4 bases at J, with 13 bases in the middle. The germline CDR1 and CDR2 sequences are MGHRA and YSYEKL. The CDR3 has 14 amino acids. The CDR3 here is CASSLRGGGETQYF. The CDR3 DNA reads TGCGCCAGCAGCCTGCGAGGGGGGGGAGAGACCCAGTACTTC.

This clone occurred once. The gene calls are TRBV6-5 and TRBJ1-2, with 9 bases aligning to TRBD1. CDR3 length: 15 residues. The germline CDR1 and CDR2 sequences are MNHEY and SVGAGI. Unmatched junction bases numbered 10, after V lost 7 bases and J lost 4 bases. The DNA of the CDR3 is TGTGCCAGCAATTCCCGGGACAGGGCAAGCTATGGCTACACCTTC. Translation: CASNSRDRASYGYTF.

This chain connects TRBV27 to TRBJ2-2; a possible D gene is TRBD2 (6 bases). Trimming took 6 bases from V and 5 from J, leaving 16 bases between them. Germline loops: CDR1 MNHEY, CDR2 SMNVEV (reference sequence). The CDR3 is made up of 15 amino acids. CDR3 protein: CASRPAWGVTGELFF. The CDR3 DNA sequence: TGTGCCAGCAGACCTGCTTGGGGGGTTACCGGGGAGCTGTTTTTT.

The J gene is TRBJ1-4, the V gene TRBV6-5; possible D gene TRBD1, 5 bases. Per the germline V gene, CDR1 is MNHEY and CDR2 is SVGAGI. This CDR3 has 16 amino acids. The V end was cut by 2 bases, the J end by 0 bases, with 10 bases between. CDR3 residues: CASSYRQHATNEKLFF. CDR3 sequence (DNA): TGTGCCAGCAGTTACCGACAGCATGCAACTAATGAAAAACTGTTTTTT.